The 23 T cell receptor beta chains below all came from one sample that was sequenced in a study of cytomegalovirus exposure and HLA in healthy donors. The PCR contained 60 Vbeta and 13 Jbeta primers. Repertoires were generated with immunoSEQ multiplex PCR, while TCRdb's copy carries only in-frame clones and drops some. The sample has about 130,000 clones; about four fifths are singletons. Source material: PBMCs. All receptors derive from a woman in her thirties or forties in good health and CMV-seronegative.

V is TRBV19 and J is TRBJ1-1; D remains unclear. Trimming took off 3 bases at V and 7 bases at J, with 12 bases between the two ends. This CDR3 spans 13 amino acids. CDR1 LNHDA and CDR2 SQIVND come from the germline V gene (reference sequence). CDR3 coding DNA: TGTGCCAGTAGTATGTCGGGGTTGGATGAAGCTTTCTTT. Amino acids: CASSMSGLDEAFF. The entire variable domain, with the rest obtained from reference TRBV19 and TRBJ1-1, is as follows: DGGITQSPKYLFRKEGQNVTLSCEQNLNHDAMYWYRQDPGQGLRLIYYSQIVNDFQKGDIAEGYSVSREKKESFPLTVTSAQKNPTAFYLCASSMSGLDEAFFGQGTRLTVV.

The CDR3 bases are TGTGCCAGTAGGGGGTCTAGCGGGAGAGGTGCGTACAATGAGCAGTTCTTC. Amino acids: CASRGSSGRGAYNEQFF. V and J are TRBV19 and TRBJ2-1; 10 bases match TRBD2. This CDR3 contains 17 residues. Losses at the gene ends were 6 bases for V and 4 bases for J; bases not matched to a gene: 12. The V gene's germline CDR1 is LNHDA and CDR2 SQIVND (reference sequence).

Here the CDR3 reads CASRGTGGVQEKLFF. The DNA for the CDR3 is TGTGCCAGCAGAGGGACAGGGGGCGTACAGGAAAAACTGTTTTTT. V gene TRBV2 combines with J gene TRBJ1-4, with 12 bases identical to TRBD1. CDR1 is SNHLY, CDR2 FYNNEI, per germline. V trimming: 6 bases; J trimming: 8 bases; junction bases outside the gene matches: 7. The CDR3 runs 15 residues. Full variable domain (remainder filled in from reference TRBV2 and TRBJ1-4): EPEVTQTPSHQVTQMGQEVILRCVPISNHLYFYWYRQILGQKVEFLVSFYNNEISEKSEIFDDQFSVERPDGSNFTLKIRSTKLEDSAMYFCASRGTGGVQEKLFFGSGTQLSVL.

The chain is built from TRBV7-9 and TRBJ2-7, with no clear D. This CDR3 has 12 residues. The germline V and J ends were trimmed by 1 base and 6 bases, with 7 bases remaining between them. Per the germline V gene, CDR1 is SEHNR and CDR2 is FQNEAQ (reference sequence). The CDR3 reads CASSLGVREQYF. The DNA for the CDR3 is TGTGCCAGCAGCTTAGGAGTTCGCGAGCAGTACTTC. The full variable domain, its missing parts supplied by reference TRBV7-9 and TRBJ2-7, is DTGVSQNPRHKITKRGQNVTFRCDPISEHNRLYWYRQTLGQGPEFLTYFQNEAQLEKSRLLSDRFSAERPKGSFSTLEIQRTEQGDSAMYLCASSLGVREQYFGPGTRLTVT.

The rearrangement joins TRBV7-2 to TRBJ2-4; 11 nucleotides agree with TRBD2. Germline V gene lookup returns CDR1 SGHTA and CDR2 FQGNSA. V lost 0 bases and J lost 6; bases outside the gene matches: 13. The CDR3 is 19 residues long. In DNA, the CDR3 is TGTGCCAGCAGCTTAGCCCCCGGAGGGACTAGCGGATATGGAAACATTCAGTACTTC. It specifies CASSLAPGGTSGYGNIQYF.

The chain carries TRBV11-2 and TRBJ2-1; 12 bases are a match to TRBD2. There are 14 residues in the CDR3. The V segment lost 5 bases and the J segment 5 bases; nucleotides outside the gene matches: 1. Germline CDR1 reads SGHAT; CDR2 reads FQNNGV. CDR3 loop: CASSGLAGNNEQFF. As DNA, the CDR3 is TGTGCCAGCAGCGGACTAGCGGGAAACAATGAGCAGTTCTTC. The entire variable domain, with the rest obtained from reference TRBV11-2 and TRBJ2-1, is as follows: EAGVAQSPRYKIIEKRQSVAFWCNPISGHATLYWYQQILGQGPKLLIQFQNNGVVDDSQLPKDRFSAERLKGVDSTLKIQPAKLEDSAVYLCASSGLAGNNEQFFGPGTRLTVL.

The DNA for the CDR3 is TGTGCCAGCAGCCCGCCCGGCAGGGATGGGACTGAAGCTTTCTTT. Translated: CASSPPGRDGTEAFF. V usage is TRBV7-9 and J usage is TRBJ1-1, with TRBD1 as a possible D gene (5 bases). Deletions cut 5 bases from V and 5 bases from J, with 18 bases between. The CDR3 is 15 amino acids. Germline values: CDR1 SEHNR, CDR2 FQNEAQ (reference sequence).

This chain connects TRBV9 to TRBJ1-2, with 7 positions matching TRBD1. The CDR3 contains 14 residues. J gave up 3 bases and V 3 bases, and 5 bases lay outside the gene matches. The germline gives CDR1 SGDLS, CDR2 YYNGEE. CDR3 sequence (DNA): TGTGCCAGCAGCGCGGGAGGGGGCGACTATGGCTACACCTTC. It is translated as CASSAGGGDYGYTF.

V is TRBV4-1 and J is TRBJ1-4; perhaps TRBD1 as D (5 bases). Trimming took 0 bases from V and 3 from J, leaving 14 bases between them. Germline V gene sequence: CDR1 MGHRA, CDR2 YSYEKL. This CDR3 has 17 amino acids. This CDR3 reads CASSQEGRGLSNEKLFF. Written as DNA, the CDR3 is TGCGCCAGCAGCCAAGAAGGGAGGGGACTTTCTAATGAAAAACTGTTTTTT.

The chain has TRBV10-3 and TRBJ2-6; no firm D call. This CDR3 spans 21 amino acids. From germline, CDR1 is ENHRY and CDR2 SYGVKD. V lost 1 base and J lost 0, with 22 bases in between. In DNA, the CDR3 is TGTGCCATCAGTGAGTATAAGAGGCGCCGGAACCGTCTCTCTGGGGCCAACGTCCTGACTTTC. Encoded protein: CAISEYKRRRNRLSGANVLTF.

The chain uses TRBV29-1 and TRBJ1-4, with D possibly matching TRBD1 (5 bases). Trimming took off 1 base at V and 8 bases at J, with 5 bases between the two ends. The CDR3 is made up of 11 amino acids. CDR1 is SQVTM and CDR2 is ANQGSEA in the germline V gene. The DNA of the CDR3 is TGCAGCGTTGAAGGGGGCGAAAAACTGTTTTTT. Translating it yields CSVEGGEKLFF.

The rearrangement uses TRBV18 and TRBJ2-1; TRBD2 matches at 8 bases. Looked up from germline, CDR1 is KGHSH and CDR2 is LQKENI. CDR3 length: 20 amino acids. Losses at the gene ends were 4 bases for V and 0 bases for J; bases not matched to a gene: 17. The CDR3 reads CASSRRHPAGEEGSYNEQFF. In nucleotides, the CDR3 is TGTGCCAGCTCACGAAGGCACCCAGCGGGGGAAGAGGGCTCCTACAATGAGCAGTTCTTC.

The chain employs TRBV14 and TRBJ2-1, with 8 bases matching TRBD2. The germline V gene has CDR1 SGHDN and CDR2 FVKESK. V trimming: 6 bases; J trimming: 5 bases; junction bases outside the gene matches: 12. The CDR3 consists of 16 residues. The chain's CDR3 is CASSQFRGGLDNEQFF. In DNA, the CDR3 is TGTGCCAGCAGTCAATTCCGGGGGGGCCTAGACAATGAGCAGTTCTTC.

The rearrangement links TRBV7-6 to TRBJ1-3, with a tentative D call TRBD1 (5 bases). Trimming stripped 1 base from V and 4 bases from J, with 11 bases between. The CDR3 length is 15 residues. Germline V gene data show CDR1 as SGHVS and CDR2 as FNYEAQ. CDR3 in amino acids: CASSLGAGRGNTIYF. The CDR3 nucleotides read TGTGCCAGCAGCTTAGGGGCAGGGCGCGGAAACACCATATATTTT.

The CDR3 bases are TGCGCCAGCAGCCAAGCGGCGGGGGCGTTAGGTCAGCCCCAGCATTTT. Amino acids: CASSQAAGALGQPQHF. The rearrangement uses TRBV4-3 and TRBJ1-5, with D possibly matching TRBD1 (6 bases). Germline CDR1 reads LGHNA; CDR2 reads YSLEER. This CDR3 has 16 residues. The V end was cut by 1 base, the J end by 6 bases, with 16 bases between.

The chain has TRBV7-9 and TRBJ1-1, with 8 positions matching TRBD1. Germline CDR1 and CDR2: SEHNR and FQNEAQ (reference sequence). The CDR3 consists of 15 residues. The J segment lost 1 base and the V segment lost 3 bases, leaving 4 bases of the junction unmatched. The CDR3 sequence: CASSFRDRPNTEAFF. Written as DNA, the CDR3 is TGTGCCAGCAGCTTCCGGGACAGGCCGAACACTGAAGCTTTCTTT.

This chain uses TRBV19 with TRBJ2-7; D is unclear. V gave up 3 bases and J gave up 1 base, with 13 bases separating them. CDR3 length: 15 residues. Germline V CDR1 and CDR2: LNHDA, SQIVND (reference sequence). The CDR3 nucleotides are TGTGCCAGTAGTATGGCCCCGTGGCCGTCCTACGAGCAGTACTTC. Its translation is CASSMAPWPSYEQYF. Full variable domain (rest looked up from reference TRBV19 and TRBJ2-7): DGGITQSPKYLFRKEGQNVTLSCEQNLNHDAMYWYRQDPGQGLRLIYYSQIVNDFQKGDIAEGYSVSREKKESFPLTVTSAQKNPTAFYLCASSMAPWPSYEQYFGPGTRLTVT.

The chain combines TRBV6-5 with TRBJ1-1, with D uncertain. With 7 bases removed from V and 4 bases from J, the gap between germline ends came to 16 bases. Germline assignment: CDR1 MNHEY and CDR2 SVGAGI. The CDR3 extends over 14 amino acids. This chain's CDR3 is CASNPGTLGTEAFF. The CDR3 DNA is TGTGCCAGCAACCCGGGTACGCTTGGCACTGAAGCTTTCTTT.

The chain couples TRBV7-9 to TRBJ2-1; 9 bases are a match to TRBD2. The V and J ends lost 6 bases and 2 bases, in that order; junction bases with no gene match: 8. The CDR3 runs to 16 residues. The V gene's germline CDR1 is SEHNR and CDR2 FQNEAQ (reference sequence). CDR3 sequence: CASRSPLAGTYNEQFF. The DNA of the CDR3 is TGTGCCAGCAGATCACCTCTAGCGGGGACCTACAATGAGCAGTTCTTC.

The J gene is TRBJ2-1, the V gene TRBV29-1, with a tentative D call TRBD2 (6 bases). V lost 7 bases and J lost 2, with 12 bases in between. The germline V gene encodes CDR1 SQVTM and CDR2 ANQGSEA. The CDR3 covers 13 residues. In nucleotides, the CDR3 is TGCAGCGGCGACGGGGGTACCTACAATGAGCAGTTCTTC. The encoded protein is CSGDGGTYNEQFF.

The chain joins TRBV10-3 to TRBJ2-5; 8 bases line up with TRBD1. V lost 7 bases, J lost 5 bases, and 3 bases stayed unmatched. From germline, CDR1 is ENHRY and CDR2 SYGVKD. CDR3 size: 12 residues. This CDR3 reads CAIKDRDETQYF. DNA for the CDR3: TGTGCCATCAAGGACAGGGATGAGACCCAGTACTTC.

This rearrangement joins TRBV5-1 to TRBJ2-3; a weak D match, TRBD1 (6 bases). This CDR3 contains 14 residues. The germline gives CDR1 SGHRS, CDR2 YFSETQ. The germline V and J ends were trimmed by 5 bases and 2 bases, with 12 bases remaining between them. The CDR3 is CASRSQGTTDTQYF. In DNA form, the CDR3 reads TGCGCCAGCAGATCGCAGGGGACCACAGATACGCAGTATTTT.

The chain combines TRBV6-1 with TRBJ2-3, with D maybe TRBD2 (5 bases). V lost 1 base and J 11 bases, leaving 16 bases between the germline ends. The CDR3 is 14 residues long. CDR1 and CDR2 from the germline V gene are MNHNS and SASEGT. CDR3 coding DNA: TGTGCCAGCAGTGAAGTTTGGGAGAGCCCCATGCAGTATTTT. It encodes CASSEVWESPMQYF.